This TCR beta chain is from a study of blood T cell repertoires in COVID-19. About the study: Donors in the United States, Italy and Spain gave samples during acute or convalescent COVID-19. The analysed material was cDNA or gDNA that came from T cells, B-cell-depleted T cells, or PBMCs.

The CDR3 is 13 amino acids. Trimming took 0 bases from V and 7 from J, leaving 7 bases between them. Germline V gene sequence: CDR1 LGHDT, CDR2 YNNKEL (reference sequence). Original data processing: Using reference gene primer amplification, nucleated cell counts were estimated. Sequenced by immunoSEQ multiplex PCR; TCRdb stores in-frame clones only, minus some. V, J and clone size reflect that table, while D and trimming were determined from the DNA. The sample records approximately 210,000 clones, about 90% being singletons. The TCR originated in a man in his forties with active or convalescent COVID-19. The chain employs TRBV3-1 (or the pseudogene TRBV3-2) and TRBJ2-1; maybe TRBD1 (6 bases). Sequencing was performed on peripheral blood. The CDR3, as DNA: TGTGCCAGCAGCCAAGACAGGGGTAATGAGCAGTTCTTC. It yields the protein CASSQDRGNEQFF.